Below, 26 T cell receptor beta chains from the same sample are listed, as sequenced in a study of blood T cell repertoires in COVID-19. Measured with immunoSEQ multiplex PCR; TCRdb has only the in-frame clones, and not every one. This sample has 75,000 to 80,000 clones, with approximately 78% found just once. Sample: peripheral blood. The receptors were sampled from a woman aged 55-75 years with acute or convalescent COVID-19.

Only one count was recorded for this clone. The chain joins TRBV29-1 to TRBJ2-7; the match to TRBD1 covers 8 bases. The trim removed 6 bases at V and 3 bases at J, leaving 10 bases unmatched. Germline V gene sequence: CDR1 SQVTM, CDR2 ANQGSEA. This CDR3 region has 14 residues. Here the CDR3 DNA reads TGCAGCGTACGACAGGGGCAGGGGGTCTACGAGCAGTACTTC. Amino acids: CSVRQGQGVYEQYF.

This chain joins TRBV10-2 and TRBJ2-5; tentative D call: TRBD1 (8 bases). V was cut by 5 bases and J by 5 bases, with 24 bases left in between. The CDR3 sequence is 17 residues long. Germline CDR1 WSHSY, CDR2 SAAADI. The CDR3 loop is CASSPFDPGQGGETQYF. The CDR3 DNA is TGCGCCAGCAGTCCCTTCGACCCCGGACAGGGAGGGGAGACCCAGTACTTC.

This clone was recorded only once. The gene calls are TRBV19 and TRBJ1-2; the match to TRBD1 covers 9 bases. The trim removed 4 bases at V and 8 bases at J, leaving 14 bases unmatched. The germline V gene has CDR1 LNHDA and CDR2 SQIVND (reference sequence). CDR3 size: 16 residues. CDR3 coding DNA: TGTGCCAGTAGTAAAAACGGGACAGGGAGCTTTAGAGGCTACACCTTC. Its protein product is CASSKNGTGSFRGYTF.

The V call is TRBV7-2, the J call TRBJ2-7, with 7 positions matching TRBD2. The CDR3 extends over 15 amino acids. The germline V gene has CDR1 SGHTA and CDR2 FQGNSA. Trimming cost V 1 base and J 3 bases; bases outside gene matches: 6. CDR3 region: CASSLVPAGYYEQYV. The DNA of the CDR3 is TGTGCCAGCAGCTTAGTTCCAGCGGGGTACTACGAGCAGTACGTC.

The genes are TRBV6-4 and TRBJ2-1, with 8 bases matching TRBD1. The CDR3 runs 19 residues. V gave up 6 bases and J gave up 4 bases; unmatched junction bases: 20. Germline loops: CDR1 MRHNA, CDR2 SNTAGT. Here the CDR3 reads CASSNTDRGLSVVYNEQFF. The CDR3 coding sequence is TGTGCCAGCAGCAACACCGACAGGGGTCTTTCGGTAGTGTACAATGAGCAGTTCTTC.

The chain is built from TRBV6-5 and TRBJ2-7; 9 bases line up with TRBD2. J was trimmed by 3 bases and V by 6 bases; bases with no gene match: 6. Germline lookup yields CDR1 MNHEY and CDR2 SVGAGI. CDR3 length equals 14 residues. The CDR3 nucleotides are TGTGCCAGCAGCCCGGGACTAGCCTTCTACGAGCAGTACTTC. Its translation is CASSPGLAFYEQYF.

The rearrangement links TRBV7-9 to TRBJ2-1, with D possibly TRBD1 on 5 matching bases. V lost 0 bases and J 7 bases, leaving 10 bases between the germline ends. CDR3 length equals 14 residues. Per the germline V gene, CDR1 is SEHNR and CDR2 is FQNEAQ (reference sequence). CDR3 region: CASSLARVRNEQFF. CDR3 nucleotide sequence: TGTGCCAGCAGCTTAGCCAGGGTTAGAAATGAGCAGTTCTTC. The variable domain in full, completed from reference TRBV7-9 and TRBJ2-1, reads DTGVSQNPRHKITKRGQNVTFRCDPISEHNRLYWYRQTLGQGPEFLTYFQNEAQLEKSRLLSDRFSAERPKGSFSTLEIQRTEQGDSAMYLCASSLARVRNEQFFGPGTRLTVL.

This clone came up a few times. CDR3 nucleotide sequence: TGTGCCAGCAGCGGAGGGGCCTATGGCTACACCTTC. Its protein product is CASSGGAYGYTF. The rearrangement uses TRBV7-8 and TRBJ1-2, with a possible D match to TRBD1 (5 bases). The V end lost 5 bases, the J end lost 4 bases, and 8 bases lay between the germline ends. The CDR3 extends over 12 amino acids. CDR1 and CDR2 from the germline V gene are SGHVS and FQNEAQ.

The genes are TRBV19 and TRBJ2-2, with TRBD1 matching 12 bases. The junction had 4 bases not matched to a gene; V was cut back by 3 bases and J by 5 bases. CDR1 is LNHDA and CDR2 is SQIVND in the germline V gene (reference sequence). This CDR3 is 16 amino acids long. The CDR3 region has the DNA TGTGCCAGTAGTATCCGGGACAGGGGGCGAACCGGGGAGCTGTTTTTT. It codes for CASSIRDRGRTGELFF.

The V gene is TRBV5-4, the J gene TRBJ2-5, with 7 bases aligning to TRBD1. CDR1 and CDR2 from the germline V gene are SGHNT and YYREEE (reference sequence). V lost 4 bases to trimming and J lost 4 bases; unmatched junction nucleotides: 7. This CDR3 is 14 amino acids long. The CDR3 loop is CASSRDRARETQYF. CDR3 bases: TGTGCCAGCAGCCGAGACAGGGCCCGAGAGACCCAGTACTTC.

This chain joins TRBV6-1 and TRBJ2-3; 10 bases map to TRBD2. Germline CDR1 reads MNHNS; CDR2 reads SASEGT. V dropped 0 bases and J dropped 2; count of bases not matched to a gene: 11. CDR3 length equals 19 residues. The DNA for the CDR3 is TGTGCCAGCAGTGAAGCGGGCCTTAGCGGGGGGTCTTACACAGATACGCAGTATTTT. The encoded protein is CASSEAGLSGGSYTDTQYF.

The chain recombines TRBV14 with TRBJ2-7; D gene unclear. The CDR3 loop spans 13 amino acids. Trimming pared 4 bases from V and 1 base from J, leaving 8 bases between. CDR1 is SGHDN and CDR2 is FVKESK in the germline V gene. CDR3 in DNA: TGTGCCAGCAGCCTCCCCGGGTCCTACGAGCAGTACGTC. Translated, it gives CASSLPGSYEQYV.

The chain uses TRBV6-4 and TRBJ2-3; maybe TRBD1 (6 bases). The CDR3 runs to 16 residues. V shed 2 bases and J shed 0 bases, with 12 bases lying between them. Germline values: CDR1 MRHNA, CDR2 SNTAGT. CDR3 in DNA: TGTGCCAGCAGTGACCCCAGGGGTTCTAGCACAGATACGCAGTATTTT. Residues: CASSDPRGSSTDTQYF.

The genes are TRBV6-5 and TRBJ2-6; tentative D call: TRBD1 (6 bases). Germline CDR1 and CDR2: MNHEY and SVGAGI. The CDR3 is 16 residues long. The V end lost 2 bases, the J end lost 1 base, and 9 bases lay between the germline ends. CDR3: CASSYPTGSGANVLTF. The CDR3 nucleotides are TGTGCCAGCAGTTACCCCACAGGGTCTGGGGCCAACGTCCTGACTTTC.

The chain employs TRBV6-1 and TRBJ1-2; D possibly corresponds to TRBD1 (5 bases). The CDR3 contains 14 residues. CDR1 MNHNS and CDR2 SASEGT come from the germline V gene. Between the trimmed V and J ends, which lost 2 bases and 6 bases, there was a span of 13 bases. The CDR3 DNA is TGTGCCAGCAGTGAAAGGGGCAGGGATGATGGCTACACCTTC. Its translation: CASSERGRDDGYTF.

The chain has TRBV28 and TRBJ1-5, with D possibly TRBD1 on 6 matching bases. Looked up from germline, CDR1 is MDHEN and CDR2 is SYDVKM. The CDR3 contains 14 residues. The V gene lost 10 bases and the J gene lost 4 bases, with 17 bases spanning the gap. CDR3 sequence: CATDPPGTNQPQHF. The CDR3 DNA reads as TGTGCCACCGATCCTCCTGGGACAAATCAGCCCCAGCATTTT.

This chain links TRBV9 with TRBJ1-1; possibly TRBD1 for D (6 bases). Germline V gene sequence: CDR1 SGDLS, CDR2 YYNGEE. The CDR3 contains 14 residues. V dropped 2 bases and J dropped 4 bases, with 12 bases sitting between them. The CDR3 loop reads CASSVSGEGTEAFF. The CDR3 DNA reads as TGTGCCAGCAGCGTTTCAGGGGAGGGCACTGAAGCTTTCTTT.

The DNA for the CDR3 is TGTGCCTGGAGTGTAGGGGGACAGATCCTTTCACCCCTCCACTTT. This codes for CAWSVGGQILSPLHF. V usage is TRBV30 and J usage is TRBJ1-6; 7 bases match TRBD1. From germline, CDR1 is GTSNPN and CDR2 SVGIG (reference sequence). The CDR3 is 15 amino acids. Trimming removed 0 bases from V and 9 bases from J; junction bases left unmatched: 8.

The gene calls are TRBV4-3 and TRBJ2-3; 9 bases align to TRBD1. The CDR3 spans 17 residues. Losses at the gene ends were 4 bases for V and 4 bases for J; bases not matched to a gene: 12. Germline CDR1 reads LGHNA; CDR2 reads YSLEER. In DNA form, the CDR3 reads TGCGCCAGCAGCCTTAACCCCGGGACAGGGCAAGCAGATACGCAGTATTTT. Protein: CASSLNPGTGQADTQYF.

This clone was found a few times. The chain combines TRBV3-1 (or the pseudogene TRBV3-2) with TRBJ2-4, with D unclear. Germline CDR1 and CDR2: LGHDT and YNNKEL (reference sequence). V was clipped by 1 base and J by 2 bases, with 12 bases between them. CDR3 length: 16 residues. The CDR3 DNA follows: TGTGCCAGCAGCCAAGGGCTTTGGCTCTCCAAAAACATTCAGTACTTC. This codes for CASSQGLWLSKNIQYF.

This clone came up once. The chain joins TRBV6-5 to TRBJ2-7; 8 nucleotides agree with TRBD1. CDR1 and CDR2 from the germline V gene are MNHEY and SVGAGI. J gave up 0 bases and V 8 bases, and 6 bases lay outside the gene matches. The CDR3 length is 14 residues. CDR3 sequence (DNA): TGTGCCAGCTCGGGACAGGTGAGCTCCTACGAGCAGTACGTC. Its translation is CASSGQVSSYEQYV.

The chain has TRBV19 and TRBJ2-2, with D perhaps TRBD1 (6 bases). CDR1 is LNHDA, CDR2 SQIVND, per germline (reference sequence). CDR3 length: 15 amino acids. V dropped 5 bases and J dropped 5 bases, with 15 bases sitting between them. CDR3 residues: CASSGIPQGTGELFF. CDR3 bases: TGTGCCAGTAGTGGCATCCCCCAGGGGACCGGGGAGCTGTTTTTT.

This clone has just one count. The V gene is TRBV5-3, the J gene TRBJ1-2; weak D call: TRBD1 (6 bases). TRBV5-3 is known as an ORF, though its function is uncertain. This CDR3 is built from 19 residues. The germline V and J ends were trimmed by 4 bases and 2 bases, with 27 bases remaining between them. The CDR3 coding sequence is TGTGCCAGAAGCCACAGAACACCCCCCAGGGACACCTTAAACTATGGCTACACCTTC. It specifies CARSHRTPPRDTLNYGYTF.

In its sample, this clone was seen a few times. At one of its ends the junction is not consistent with the germline gene, which may arise from a read error. Written as DNA, the CDR3 is TGTGCCAGCAGTTACTCGGGACAGGATAATTCAGCCCTCCACTTT. Translated, it gives CASSYSGQDNSALHF. This chain connects TRBV6-5 to TRBJ1-6; TRBD1 aligns across 8 bases. There are 15 residues in the CDR3. Germline CDR1 MNHEY, CDR2 SVGAGI.

The chain employs TRBV19 and TRBJ1-1; D is possibly TRBD1 (5 bases). The germline V and J ends were trimmed by 3 bases and 8 bases, with 13 bases remaining between them. This CDR3 has 13 residues. The germline CDR1 and CDR2 sequences are LNHDA and SQIVND (reference sequence). CDR3 loop: CASSIGALVEAFF. CDR3 nucleotides: TGTGCCAGTAGTATTGGGGCGCTGGTAGAAGCTTTCTTT.

This chain connects TRBV5-6 to TRBJ2-2; D is unresolved. Trimming took 4 bases from V and 2 from J, leaving 9 bases between them. This CDR3 has 14 amino acids. CDR1 and CDR2 (germline): SGHDT, YYEEEE. The CDR3 spells CASSPPLNTGELFF. The CDR3 DNA sequence: TGTGCCAGCAGCCCTCCCTTAAACACCGGGGAGCTGTTTTTT. Filled out from reference TRBV5-6 and TRBJ2-2, the complete variable domain reads DAGVTQSPTHLIKTRGQQVTLRCSPKSGHDTVSWYQQALGQGPQFIFQYYEEEERQRGNFPDRFSGHQFPNYSSELNVNALLLGDSALYLCASSPPLNTGELFFGEGSRLTVL.